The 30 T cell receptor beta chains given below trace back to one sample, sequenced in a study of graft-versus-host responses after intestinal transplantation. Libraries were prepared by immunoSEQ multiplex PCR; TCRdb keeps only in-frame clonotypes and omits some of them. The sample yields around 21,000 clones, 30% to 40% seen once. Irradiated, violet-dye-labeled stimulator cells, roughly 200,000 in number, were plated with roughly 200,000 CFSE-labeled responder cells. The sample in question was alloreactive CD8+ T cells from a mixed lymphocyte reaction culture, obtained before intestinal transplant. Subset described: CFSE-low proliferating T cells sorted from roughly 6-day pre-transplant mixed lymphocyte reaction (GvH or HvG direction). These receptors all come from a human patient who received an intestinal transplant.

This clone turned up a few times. CDR3 protein: CASSEKYEQYF. CDR3 coding DNA: TGTGCCAGCAGCGAAAAATACGAGCAGTACTTC. V and J are TRBV9 and TRBJ2-7; unclear D gene. The CDR3 runs 11 residues. V was clipped by 3 bases and J by 4 bases, with 5 bases between them. Germline V gene lookup returns CDR1 SGDLS and CDR2 YYNGEE.

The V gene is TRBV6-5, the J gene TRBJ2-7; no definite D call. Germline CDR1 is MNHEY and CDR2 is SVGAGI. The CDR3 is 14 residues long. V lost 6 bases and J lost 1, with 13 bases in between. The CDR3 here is CASRLYSKSYEQYF. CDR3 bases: TGTGCCAGCAGACTCTACAGTAAATCCTACGAGCAGTACTTC.

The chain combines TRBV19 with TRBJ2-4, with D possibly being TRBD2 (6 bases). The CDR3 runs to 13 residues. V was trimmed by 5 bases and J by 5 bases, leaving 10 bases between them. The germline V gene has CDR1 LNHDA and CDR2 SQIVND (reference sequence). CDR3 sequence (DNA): TGTGCCAGTAGTCTGTGGAGGGAAAACATTCAGTACTTC. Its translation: CASSLWRENIQYF. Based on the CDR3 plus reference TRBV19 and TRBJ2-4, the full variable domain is DGGITQSPKYLFRKEGQNVTLSCEQNLNHDAMYWYRQDPGQGLRLIYYSQIVNDFQKGDIAEGYSVSREKKESFPLTVTSAQKNPTAFYLCASSLWRENIQYFGAGTRLSVL.

CDR3 in DNA: TGTGCCAGCAGCTTAGGACGCGGGGGAAACACTGAAGCTTTCTTT. As protein: CASSLGRGGNTEAFF. The chain is built from TRBV11-2 and TRBJ1-1, with D possibly TRBD1 on 5 matching bases. V lost 1 base and J 2 bases, leaving 11 bases between the germline ends. The CDR3 is 15 residues long. Germline CDR1 reads SGHAT; CDR2 reads FQNNGV. Full variable domain (rest looked up from reference TRBV11-2 and TRBJ1-1): EAGVAQSPRYKIIEKRQSVAFWCNPISGHATLYWYQQILGQGPKLLIQFQNNGVVDDSQLPKDRFSAERLKGVDSTLKIQPAKLEDSAVYLCASSLGRGGNTEAFFGQGTRLTVV.

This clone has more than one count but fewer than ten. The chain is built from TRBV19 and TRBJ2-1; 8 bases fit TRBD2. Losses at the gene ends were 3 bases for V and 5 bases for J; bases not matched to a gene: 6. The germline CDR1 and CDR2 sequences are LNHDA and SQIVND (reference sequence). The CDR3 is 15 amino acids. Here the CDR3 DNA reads TGTGCCAGTAGTATTATGAGCGGGGGACACAATGAGCAGTTCTTC. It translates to CASSIMSGGHNEQFF.

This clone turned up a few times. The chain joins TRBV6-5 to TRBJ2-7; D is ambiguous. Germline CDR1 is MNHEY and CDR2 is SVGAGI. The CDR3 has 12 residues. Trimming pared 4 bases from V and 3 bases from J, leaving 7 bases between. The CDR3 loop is CASSLSRYEQYF. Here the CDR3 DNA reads TGTGCCAGCAGTTTGAGCCGCTACGAGCAGTACTTC.

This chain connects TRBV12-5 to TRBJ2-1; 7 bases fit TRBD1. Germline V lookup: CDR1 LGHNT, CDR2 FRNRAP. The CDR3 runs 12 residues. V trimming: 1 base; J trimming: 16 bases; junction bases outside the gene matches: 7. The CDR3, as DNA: TGTGCTAGTGGTTTGGGCCGGACAGGAGACTTCTTC. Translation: CASGLGRTGDFF.

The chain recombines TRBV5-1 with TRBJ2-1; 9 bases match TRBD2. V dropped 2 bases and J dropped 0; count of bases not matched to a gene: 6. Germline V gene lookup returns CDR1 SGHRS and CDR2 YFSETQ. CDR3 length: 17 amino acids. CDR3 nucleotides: TGCGCCAGCAGCTTCCTAGCGGGATTTAGCTCCTACAATGAGCAGTTCTTC. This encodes CASSFLAGFSSYNEQFF.

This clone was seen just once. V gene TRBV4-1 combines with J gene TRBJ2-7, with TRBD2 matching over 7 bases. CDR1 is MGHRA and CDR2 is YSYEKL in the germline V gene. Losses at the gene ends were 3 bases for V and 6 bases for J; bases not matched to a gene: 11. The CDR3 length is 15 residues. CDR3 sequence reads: CASSHGSGLPFEQYF. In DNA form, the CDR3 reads TGCGCCAGCAGCCACGGTAGCGGGCTTCCGTTCGAGCAGTACTTC.

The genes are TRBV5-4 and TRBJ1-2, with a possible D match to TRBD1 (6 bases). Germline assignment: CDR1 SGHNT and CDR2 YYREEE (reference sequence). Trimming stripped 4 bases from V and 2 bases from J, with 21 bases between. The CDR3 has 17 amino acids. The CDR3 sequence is CASSQDVSDRINYGYTF. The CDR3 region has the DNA TGTGCCAGCAGCCAAGATGTTTCAGACAGGATAAACTATGGCTACACCTTC.

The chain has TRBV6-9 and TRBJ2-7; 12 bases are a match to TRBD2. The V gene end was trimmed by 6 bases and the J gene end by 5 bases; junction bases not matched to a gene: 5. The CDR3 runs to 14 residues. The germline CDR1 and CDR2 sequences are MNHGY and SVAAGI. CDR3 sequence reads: CASSPRTSGNEQYF. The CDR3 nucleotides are TGTGCCAGCAGCCCTAGGACTAGCGGGAACGAGCAGTACTTC.

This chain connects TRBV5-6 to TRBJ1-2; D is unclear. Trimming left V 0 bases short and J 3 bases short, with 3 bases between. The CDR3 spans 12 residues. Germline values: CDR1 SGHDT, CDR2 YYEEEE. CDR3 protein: CASSLGDYGYTF. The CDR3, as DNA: TGTGCCAGCAGCTTGGGGGACTATGGCTACACCTTC.

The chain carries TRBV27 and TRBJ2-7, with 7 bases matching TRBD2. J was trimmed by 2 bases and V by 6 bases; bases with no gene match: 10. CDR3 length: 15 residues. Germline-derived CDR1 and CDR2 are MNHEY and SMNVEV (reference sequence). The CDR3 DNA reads TGTGCCAGCAGCCCGGGAGCTAGCGGTCCCTACGAGCAGTACTTC. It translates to CASSPGASGPYEQYF.

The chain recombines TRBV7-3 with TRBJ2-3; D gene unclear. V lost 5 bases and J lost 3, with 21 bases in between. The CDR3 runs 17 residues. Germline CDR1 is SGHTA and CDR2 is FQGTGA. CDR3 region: CASSLGVYPGRTDTQYF. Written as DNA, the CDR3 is TGTGCCAGCAGCCTAGGAGTATACCCCGGGCGGACAGATACGCAGTATTTT.

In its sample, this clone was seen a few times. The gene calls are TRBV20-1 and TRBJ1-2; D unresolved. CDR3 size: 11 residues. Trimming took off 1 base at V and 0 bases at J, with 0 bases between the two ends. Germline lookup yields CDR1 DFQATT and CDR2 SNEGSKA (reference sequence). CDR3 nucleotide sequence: TGCAGTGCTAGAGCTAACTATGGCTACACCTTC. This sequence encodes CSARANYGYTF.

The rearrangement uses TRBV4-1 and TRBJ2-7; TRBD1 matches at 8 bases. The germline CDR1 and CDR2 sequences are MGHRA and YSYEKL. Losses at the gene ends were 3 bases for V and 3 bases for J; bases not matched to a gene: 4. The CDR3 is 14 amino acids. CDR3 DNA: TGCGCCAGCAGCCATCCCGGACAGGGCTACGAGCAGTACTTC. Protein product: CASSHPGQGYEQYF.

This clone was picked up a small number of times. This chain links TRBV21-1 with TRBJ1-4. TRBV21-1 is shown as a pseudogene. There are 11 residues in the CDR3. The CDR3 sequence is CASSKGEKLFF. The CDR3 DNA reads TGTGCCAGCAGCAAGGGGGAAAAACTGTTTTTT.

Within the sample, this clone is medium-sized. The CDR3 DNA reads as TGTGCCTGGAGTGCGGCCGGTGGGAACACTGAAGCTTTCTTT. This codes for CAWSAAGGNTEAFF. V is TRBV30 and J is TRBJ1-1, with no clear D. V shed 1 base and J shed 1 base, with 10 bases lying between them. CDR3 size: 14 residues. Germline V CDR1 and CDR2: GTSNPN, SVGIG (reference sequence).

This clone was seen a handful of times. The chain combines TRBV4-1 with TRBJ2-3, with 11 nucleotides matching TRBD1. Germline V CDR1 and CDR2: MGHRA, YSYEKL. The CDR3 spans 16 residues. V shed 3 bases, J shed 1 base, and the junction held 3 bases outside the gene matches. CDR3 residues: CASSHPGQGGTDTQYF. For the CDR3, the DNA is TGCGCCAGCAGCCACCCGGGACAGGGGGGCACAGATACGCAGTATTTT.

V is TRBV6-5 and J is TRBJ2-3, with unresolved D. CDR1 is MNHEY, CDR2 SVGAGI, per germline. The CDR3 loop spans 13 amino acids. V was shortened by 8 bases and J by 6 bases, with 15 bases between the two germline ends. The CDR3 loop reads CASENGVTDTQYF. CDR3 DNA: TGTGCCAGCGAAAACGGTGTTACGGATACGCAGTATTTT.

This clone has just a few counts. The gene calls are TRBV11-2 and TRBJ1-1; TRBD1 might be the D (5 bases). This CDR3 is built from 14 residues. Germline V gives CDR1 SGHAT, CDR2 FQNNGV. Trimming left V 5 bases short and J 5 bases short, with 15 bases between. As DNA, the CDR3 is TGTGCCAGCAGCCCCGGGGGGGTATATACTGAAGCTTTCTTT. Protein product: CASSPGGVYTEAFF.

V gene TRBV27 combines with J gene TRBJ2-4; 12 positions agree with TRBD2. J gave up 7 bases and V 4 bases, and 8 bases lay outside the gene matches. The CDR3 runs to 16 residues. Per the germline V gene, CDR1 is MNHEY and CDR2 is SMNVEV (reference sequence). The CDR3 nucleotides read TGTGCCAGCAGTTCGCTAGCGGGGGGGCCTTGGAACATTCAGTACTTC. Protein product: CASSSLAGGPWNIQYF.

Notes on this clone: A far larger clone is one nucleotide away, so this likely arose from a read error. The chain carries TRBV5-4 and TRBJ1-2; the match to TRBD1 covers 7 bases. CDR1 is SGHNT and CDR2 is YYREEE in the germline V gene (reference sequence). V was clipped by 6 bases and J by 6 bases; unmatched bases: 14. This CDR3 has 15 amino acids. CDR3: CASIRGTDQGNGYTF. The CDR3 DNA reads TGTGCCAGCATCAGAGGGACAGACCAAGGAAATGGCTACACCTTC. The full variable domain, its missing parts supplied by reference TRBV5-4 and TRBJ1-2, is ETGVTQSPTHLIKTRGQQVTLRCSSQSGHNTVSWYQQALGQGPQFIFQYYREEENGRGNFPPRFSGLQFPNYSSELNVNALELDDSALYLCASIRGTDQGNGYTFGSGTRLTVV.

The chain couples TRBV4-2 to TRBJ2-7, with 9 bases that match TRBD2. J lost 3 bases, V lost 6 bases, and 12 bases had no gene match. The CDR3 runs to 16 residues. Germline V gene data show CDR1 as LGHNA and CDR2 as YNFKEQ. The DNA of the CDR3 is TGTGCCAGCAGGACCTCGGCGGGGGGGCCTCTCTACGAGCAGTACTTC. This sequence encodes CASRTSAGGPLYEQYF.

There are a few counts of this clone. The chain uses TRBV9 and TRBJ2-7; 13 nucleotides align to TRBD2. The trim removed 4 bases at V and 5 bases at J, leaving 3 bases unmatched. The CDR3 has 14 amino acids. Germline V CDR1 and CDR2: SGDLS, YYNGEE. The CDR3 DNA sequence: TGTGCCAGCAGCCCCGGGACTAGCGGGAACGAGCAGTACTTC. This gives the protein CASSPGTSGNEQYF. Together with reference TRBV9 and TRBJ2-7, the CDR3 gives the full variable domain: DSGVTQTPKHLITATGQRVTLRCSPRSGDLSVYWYQQSLDQGLQFLIQYYNGEERAKGNILERFSAQQFPDLHSELNLSSLELGDSALYFCASSPGTSGNEQYFGPGTRLTVT.

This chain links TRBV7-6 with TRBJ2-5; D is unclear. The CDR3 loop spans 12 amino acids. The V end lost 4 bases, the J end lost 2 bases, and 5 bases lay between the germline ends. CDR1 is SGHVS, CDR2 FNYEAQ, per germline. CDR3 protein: CASSSQQETQYF. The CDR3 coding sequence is TGTGCCAGCAGCTCCCAACAAGAGACCCAGTACTTC.

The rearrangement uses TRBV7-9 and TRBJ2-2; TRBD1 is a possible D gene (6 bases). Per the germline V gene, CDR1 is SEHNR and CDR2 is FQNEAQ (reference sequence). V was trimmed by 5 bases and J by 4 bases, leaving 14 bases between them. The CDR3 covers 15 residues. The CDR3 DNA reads TGTGCCAGCAGCAAAACAGGGTCGGGCACCGGGGAGCTGTTTTTT. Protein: CASSKTGSGTGELFF.

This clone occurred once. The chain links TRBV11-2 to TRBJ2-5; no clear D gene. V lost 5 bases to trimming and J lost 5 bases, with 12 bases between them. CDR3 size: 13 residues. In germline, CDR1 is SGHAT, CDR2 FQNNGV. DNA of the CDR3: TGTGCCAGCAGCCCGGCCGGGCGGGAGACCCAGTACTTC. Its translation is CASSPAGRETQYF.

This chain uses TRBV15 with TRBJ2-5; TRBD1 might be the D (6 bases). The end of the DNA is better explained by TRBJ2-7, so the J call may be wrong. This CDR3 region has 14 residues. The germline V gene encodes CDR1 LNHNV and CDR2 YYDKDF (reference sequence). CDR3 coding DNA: TGTGCCACCAGCAGAGTTCGGGACACCTACGAGCAGTACTTC. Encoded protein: CATSRVRDTYEQYF.

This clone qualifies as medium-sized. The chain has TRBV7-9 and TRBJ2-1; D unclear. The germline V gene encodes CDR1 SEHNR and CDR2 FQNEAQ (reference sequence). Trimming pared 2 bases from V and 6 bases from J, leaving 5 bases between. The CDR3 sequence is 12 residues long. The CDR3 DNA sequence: TGTGCCAGCAGCTTATTGAGCAATGAGCAGTTCTTC. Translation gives CASSLLSNEQFF.